This record covers a single T cell receptor beta chain. What it recognizes is unknown. Profiled with immunoSEQ multiplex PCR; TCRdb holds only in-frame clones, not every one. This sample has over 15,000 clones, with over 70% found just once. The data were obtained in a study of graft-versus-host responses after intestinal transplantation. Across the whole study: The study gave all recipients anti-thymocyte globulin induction, then tacrolimus and steroids for approximately three years.

With 3 bases clipped from V and 5 bases from J, the junction kept 10 bases outside the gene matches. Germline V gene data show CDR1 as SGHKS and CDR2 as YYEKEE (reference sequence). This CDR3 has 15 amino acids. Study outcomes and limitations: Recipient marrow showed GvH clones, some seen first in ileum or blood. HvG clone declines early post-transplant were associated with peak circulating GvH levels.

V gene TRBV5-5 combines with J gene TRBJ2-7; 8 positions agree with TRBD1. This receptor was taken from a human patient who received an intestinal transplant, so some T cells may come from the graft donor. The starting material was PBMCs, obtained 110 days after intestinal transplant. The CDR3 spells CASSSTRQGSDEQYF. CDR3 sequence (DNA): TGTGCCAGCAGCTCCACCCGACAGGGGTCAGACGAGCAGTACTTC.